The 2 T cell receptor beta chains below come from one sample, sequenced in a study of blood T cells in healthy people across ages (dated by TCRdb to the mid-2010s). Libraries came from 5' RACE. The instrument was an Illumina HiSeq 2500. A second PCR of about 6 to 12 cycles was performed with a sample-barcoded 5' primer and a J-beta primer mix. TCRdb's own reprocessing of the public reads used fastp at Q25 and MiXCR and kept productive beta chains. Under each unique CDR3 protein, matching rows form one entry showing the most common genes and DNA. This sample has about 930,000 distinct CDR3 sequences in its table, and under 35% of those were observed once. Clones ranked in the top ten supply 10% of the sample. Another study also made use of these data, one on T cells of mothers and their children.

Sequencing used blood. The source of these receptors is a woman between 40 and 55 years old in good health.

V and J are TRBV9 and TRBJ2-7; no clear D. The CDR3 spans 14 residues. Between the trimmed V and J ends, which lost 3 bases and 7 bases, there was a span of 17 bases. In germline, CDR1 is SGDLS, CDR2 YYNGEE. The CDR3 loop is CASSALLTSNEQYF. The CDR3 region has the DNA TGTGCCAGCAGCGCCTTACTTACAAGCAATGAGCAGTACTTC.

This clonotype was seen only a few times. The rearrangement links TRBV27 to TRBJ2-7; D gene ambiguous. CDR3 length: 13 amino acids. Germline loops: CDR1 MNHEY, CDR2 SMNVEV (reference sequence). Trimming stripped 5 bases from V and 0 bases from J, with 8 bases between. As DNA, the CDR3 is TGTGCCAGCAGTCCCTACGGCTCCTACGAGCAGTACTTC. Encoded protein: CASSPYGSYEQYF.